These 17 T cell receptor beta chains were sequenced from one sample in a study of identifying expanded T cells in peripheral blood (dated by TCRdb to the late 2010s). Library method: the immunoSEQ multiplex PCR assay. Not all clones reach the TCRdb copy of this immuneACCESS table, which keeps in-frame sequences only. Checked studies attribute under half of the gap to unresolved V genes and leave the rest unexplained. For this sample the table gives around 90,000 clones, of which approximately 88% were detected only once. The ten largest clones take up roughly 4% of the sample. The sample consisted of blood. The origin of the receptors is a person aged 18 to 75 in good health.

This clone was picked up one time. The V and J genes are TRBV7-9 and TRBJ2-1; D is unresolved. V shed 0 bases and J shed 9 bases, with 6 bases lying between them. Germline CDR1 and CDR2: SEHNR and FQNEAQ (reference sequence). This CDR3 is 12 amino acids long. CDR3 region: CASSLASIEQFF. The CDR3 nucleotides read TGTGCCAGCAGCTTAGCATCAATTGAGCAGTTCTTC.

The CDR3 DNA reads TGTGCCAGCAGCTTAGGGGGATGGAATGAGCAGTTCTTC. Translation gives CASSLGGWNEQFF. The chain is built from TRBV7-3 and TRBJ2-1; the D gene could be TRBD1 or TRBD2 (5 bases each). V lost 2 bases to trimming and J lost 7 bases, with 9 bases between them. This CDR3 has 13 amino acids. CDR1 is SGHTA and CDR2 is FQGTGA in the germline V gene.

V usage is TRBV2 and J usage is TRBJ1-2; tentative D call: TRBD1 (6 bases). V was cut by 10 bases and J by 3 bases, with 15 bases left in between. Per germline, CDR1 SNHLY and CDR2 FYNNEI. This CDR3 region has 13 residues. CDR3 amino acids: CANAGDIHYGYTF. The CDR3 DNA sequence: TGTGCCAATGCGGGGGACATTCACTATGGCTACACCTTC.

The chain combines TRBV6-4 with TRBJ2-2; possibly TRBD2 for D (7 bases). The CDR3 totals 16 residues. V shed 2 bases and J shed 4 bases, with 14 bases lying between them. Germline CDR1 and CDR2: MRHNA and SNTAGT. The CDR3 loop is CASSDRGGSPTGELFF. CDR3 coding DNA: TGTGCCAGCAGTGACAGGGGGGGTTCTCCCACCGGGGAGCTGTTTTTT.

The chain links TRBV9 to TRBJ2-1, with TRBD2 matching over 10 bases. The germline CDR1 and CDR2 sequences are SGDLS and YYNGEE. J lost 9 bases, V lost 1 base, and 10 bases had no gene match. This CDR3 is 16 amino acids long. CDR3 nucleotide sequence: TGTGCCAGCAGCGTACTCGAGCGGGGGGGCCTAGGTGAGCAGTTCTTC. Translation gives CASSVLERGGLGEQFF.

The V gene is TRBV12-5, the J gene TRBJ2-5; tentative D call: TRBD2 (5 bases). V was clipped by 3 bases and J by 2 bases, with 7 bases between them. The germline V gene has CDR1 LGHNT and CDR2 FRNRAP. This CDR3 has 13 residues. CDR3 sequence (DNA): TGTGCTAGTGGTTTCTCGGGACAAGAGACCCAGTACTTC. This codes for CASGFSGQETQYF.

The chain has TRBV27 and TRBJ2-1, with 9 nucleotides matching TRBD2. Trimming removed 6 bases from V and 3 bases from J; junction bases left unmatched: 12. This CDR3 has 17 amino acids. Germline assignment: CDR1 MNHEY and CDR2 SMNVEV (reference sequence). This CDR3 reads CASSLRSLAGIYNEQFF. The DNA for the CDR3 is TGTGCCAGCAGCTTGAGATCACTAGCGGGCATCTACAATGAGCAGTTCTTC.

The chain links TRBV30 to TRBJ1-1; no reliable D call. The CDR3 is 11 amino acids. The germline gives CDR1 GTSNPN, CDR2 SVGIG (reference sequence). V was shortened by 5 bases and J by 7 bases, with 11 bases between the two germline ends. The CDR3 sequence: CAWVLGIEAFF. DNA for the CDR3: TGTGCCTGGGTCCTCGGTATTGAAGCTTTCTTT.

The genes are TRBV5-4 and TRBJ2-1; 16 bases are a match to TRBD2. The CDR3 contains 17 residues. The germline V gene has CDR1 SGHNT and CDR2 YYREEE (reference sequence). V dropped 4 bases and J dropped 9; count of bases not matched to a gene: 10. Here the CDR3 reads CASSLGGLAGGPSEQFF. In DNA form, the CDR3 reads TGTGCCAGCAGCCTCGGGGGACTAGCGGGAGGGCCATCTGAGCAGTTCTTC. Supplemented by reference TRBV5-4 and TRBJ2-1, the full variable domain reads ETGVTQSPTHLIKTRGQQVTLRCSSQSGHNTVSWYQQALGQGPQFIFQYYREEENGRGNFPPRFSGLQFPNYSSELNVNALELDDSALYLCASSLGGLAGGPSEQFFGPGTRLTVL.

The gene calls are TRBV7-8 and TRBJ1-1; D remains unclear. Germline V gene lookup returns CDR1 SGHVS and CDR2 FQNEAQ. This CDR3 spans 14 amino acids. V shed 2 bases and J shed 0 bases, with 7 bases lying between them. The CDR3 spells CASSLRQMNTEAFF. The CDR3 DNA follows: TGTGCCAGCAGCTTAAGGCAAATGAACACTGAAGCTTTCTTT.

The CDR3 nucleotides are TGCGCCAGCAGCTCAGGGCCTGGAAACACCATATATTTT. It is translated as CASSSGPGNTIYF. The rearrangement uses TRBV5-1 and TRBJ1-3; perhaps TRBD1 as D (5 bases). The CDR3 is made up of 13 amino acids. Trimming cost V 3 bases and J 2 bases, with 6 bases left between them. The germline CDR1 and CDR2 sequences are SGHRS and YFSETQ.

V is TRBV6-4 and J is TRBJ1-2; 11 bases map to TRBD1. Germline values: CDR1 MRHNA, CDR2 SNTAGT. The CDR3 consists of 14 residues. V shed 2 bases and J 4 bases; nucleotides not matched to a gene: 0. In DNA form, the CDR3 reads TGTGCCAGCAGTGACGGGACAGGGGGCTATGGCTACACCTTC. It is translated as CASSDGTGGYGYTF.

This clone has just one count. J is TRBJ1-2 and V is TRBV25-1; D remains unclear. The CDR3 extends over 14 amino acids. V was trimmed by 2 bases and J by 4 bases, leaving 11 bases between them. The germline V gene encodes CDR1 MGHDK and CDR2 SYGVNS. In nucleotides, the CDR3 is TGTGCCAGCAGTGAAAGAACGGCCCCCTATGGCTACACCTTC. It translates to CASSERTAPYGYTF.

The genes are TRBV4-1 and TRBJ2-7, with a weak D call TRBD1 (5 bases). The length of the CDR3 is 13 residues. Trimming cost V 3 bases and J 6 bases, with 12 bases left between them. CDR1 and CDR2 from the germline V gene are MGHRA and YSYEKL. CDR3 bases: TGCGCCAGCAGCCACATACCCGACAGCGAGCAGTACTTC. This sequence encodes CASSHIPDSEQYF.

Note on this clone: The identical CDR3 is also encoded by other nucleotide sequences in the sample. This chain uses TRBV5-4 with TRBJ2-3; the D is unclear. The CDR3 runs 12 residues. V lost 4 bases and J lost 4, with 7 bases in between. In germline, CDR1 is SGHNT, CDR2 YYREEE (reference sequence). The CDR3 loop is CASSPWSDTQYF. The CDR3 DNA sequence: TGTGCCAGCAGCCCATGGTCAGATACGCAGTATTTT.

The DNA for the CDR3 is TGTGCCAGCAGCCCGGGGGGACACGAAGCTTTCTTT. Translating it yields CASSPGGHEAFF. The chain is built from TRBV28 and TRBJ1-1, with a weak D call TRBD1 (6 bases). V was trimmed by 6 bases and J by 8 bases, leaving 13 bases between them. This CDR3 is built from 12 residues. The germline CDR1 and CDR2 sequences are MDHEN and SYDVKM.

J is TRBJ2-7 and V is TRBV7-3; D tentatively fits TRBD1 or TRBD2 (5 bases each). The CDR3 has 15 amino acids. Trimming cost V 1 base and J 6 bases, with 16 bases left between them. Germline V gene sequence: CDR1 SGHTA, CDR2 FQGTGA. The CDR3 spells CASSLRGIEGSEQYF. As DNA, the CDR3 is TGTGCCAGCAGCTTAAGGGGCATCGAGGGGTCCGAGCAGTACTTC.